Listed below are T cell receptor beta chains from one sample, sequenced in a study of early T cells in non-severe SARS-CoV-2 infection. TCRdb ran MiXCR on the 5' RACE reads and lists one entry per CDR3 protein. This sample yields roughly 58,000 distinct CDR3 sequences, of which approximately 6.7% are seen a single time; under 5% belongs to the top ten. Sequenced sample: whole blood. All receptors derive from an adult who was a healthcare worker with PCR-confirmed SARS-CoV-2 infection or an uninfected control (not recorded which). CDR3s include the opening cysteine and the closing phenylalanine or tryptophan. Each record gives: D gene, J gene, V gene, clone size, CDR3 protein, CDR3 DNA. A D gene is named only where the DNA matches it firmly. Size values are once, few and many counts, or a class for expanded clones, and some rows have none.

D gene: NA; J gene: TRBJ2-6; V gene: TRBV9; clone size: many; CDR3 protein: CASSVTPDSSNFNVLTF; CDR3 DNA: TGTGCCAGCAGCGTCACCCCGGACAGTTCGAACTTCAACGTCCTGACTTTC
D gene: NA; J gene: TRBJ2-2; V gene: TRBV14; clone size: NA; CDR3 protein: CASSHLGIPANTGELFF; CDR3 DNA: TGTGCCAGCAGCCACCTAGGGATCCCCGCGAACACCGGGGAGCTGTTTTTT
D gene: NA; J gene: TRBJ2-7; V gene: TRBV14; clone size: NA; CDR3 protein: CASSQTEGFSEQYF; CDR3 DNA: TGTGCCAGCAGCCAGACAGAGGGATTTTCCGAGCAGTACTTC
D gene: NA; J gene: TRBJ2-5; V gene: TRBV5-4; clone size: many; CDR3 protein: CASSLIQGSETQYF; CDR3 DNA: TGTGCCAGCAGCTTAATACAGGGCTCAGAGACCCAGTACTTC
D gene: TRBD2; J gene: TRBJ2-1; V gene: TRBV20-1; clone size: many; CDR3 protein: CSVQSGGARYEQFF; CDR3 DNA: TGCAGTGTCCAAAGCGGGGGGGCCAGGTATGAGCAGTTCTTC
D gene: TRBD1; J gene: TRBJ1-6; V gene: TRBV5-6; clone size: many; CDR3 protein: CASSLVGQGDNSPLHF; CDR3 DNA: TGTGCCAGCAGCTTGGTGGGACAGGGCGATAATTCACCCCTCCACTTT
D gene: NA; J gene: TRBJ1-1; V gene: TRBV12-3/TRBV12-4; clone size: many; CDR3 protein: CASSLLVGTEAFF; CDR3 DNA: TGTGCCAGCAGCCTACTTGTAGGCACTGAAGCTTTCTTT
D gene: NA; J gene: TRBJ1-1; V gene: TRBV28; clone size: many; CDR3 protein: CASSPILPGVPEAFF; CDR3 DNA: TGTGCCAGCAGTCCAATACTACCAGGGGTCCCTGAAGCTTTCTTT
D gene: TRBD1; J gene: TRBJ2-2; V gene: TRBV7-6; clone size: many; CDR3 protein: CASSPTPARQGDTGELFF; CDR3 DNA: TGTGCCAGCAGCCCGACTCCTGCGAGACAGGGTGACACCGGGGAGCTGTTTTTT
D gene: TRBD1; J gene: TRBJ2-5; V gene: TRBV10-3; clone size: NA; CDR3 protein: CAISMTGGRETQYF; CDR3 DNA: TGTGCCATCAGCATGACAGGGGGACGGGAGACCCAGTACTTC
D gene: NA; J gene: TRBJ1-1; V gene: TRBV12-3/TRBV12-4; clone size: many; CDR3 protein: CASRIQGSEAFF; CDR3 DNA: TGTGCCAGCAGGATACAGGGTTCTGAAGCTTTCTTT
D gene: NA; J gene: TRBJ1-5; V gene: TRBV4-3; clone size: few; CDR3 protein: CASSQDGSGTWPQHF; CDR3 DNA: TGCGCCAGCAGCCAAGATGGGTCGGGGACCTGGCCCCAGCATTTT
D gene: NA; J gene: TRBJ2-6; V gene: TRBV5-6; clone size: few; CDR3 protein: CASSPAPRSSGANVLTF; CDR3 DNA: TGTGCCAGCAGCCCCGCCCCAAGGTCTTCCGGGGCCAACGTCCTGACTTTC
D gene: NA; J gene: TRBJ2-7; V gene: TRBV6-5; clone size: many; CDR3 protein: CASRPGTALYEQYF; CDR3 DNA: TGTGCCAGCAGACCCGGGACCGCACTCTACGAGCAGTACTTC
D gene: NA; J gene: TRBJ2-7; V gene: TRBV5-4; clone size: few; CDR3 protein: CASSLPHGYEQYF; CDR3 DNA: TGTGCCAGCAGCTTGCCGCACGGCTACGAGCAGTACTTC
D gene: TRBD1; J gene: TRBJ2-5; V gene: TRBV29-1; clone size: many; CDR3 protein: CSAAQGARETQYF; CDR3 DNA: TGCAGCGCCGCGCAGGGGGCGAGAGAGACCCAGTACTTC
D gene: NA; J gene: TRBJ2-3; V gene: TRBV20-1; clone size: NA; CDR3 protein: CSAPGRAVSTDTQYF; CDR3 DNA: TGCAGTGCTCCGGGCCGGGCGGTGAGCACAGATACGCAGTATTTT
D gene: NA; J gene: TRBJ1-6; V gene: TRBV12-3/TRBV12-4; clone size: few; CDR3 protein: CASSRTGTRSSYNSPLHF; CDR3 DNA: TGTGCCAGCAGTCGAACTGGGACAAGGAGCTCCTATAATTCACCCCTCCACTTT
D gene: TRBD1; J gene: TRBJ2-1; V gene: TRBV15; clone size: many; CDR3 protein: CATSRAGGNEQFF; CDR3 DNA: TGTGCCACCAGCCGCGCAGGGGGCAATGAGCAGTTCTTC
D gene: NA; J gene: TRBJ2-5; V gene: TRBV19; clone size: many; CDR3 protein: CASSGLETQYF; CDR3 DNA: TGTGCCAGTAGTGGATTAGAGACCCAGTACTTC
D gene: TRBD1; J gene: TRBJ1-4; V gene: TRBV4-3; clone size: few; CDR3 protein: CASSQEVGTGYEKLFF; CDR3 DNA: TGCGCCAGCAGCCAAGAAGTCGGGACAGGGTATGAAAAACTGTTTTTT
D gene: NA; J gene: TRBJ1-5; V gene: TRBV15; clone size: few; CDR3 protein: CATSVEGVSNQPQHF; CDR3 DNA: TGTGCCACCAGTGTTGAGGGGGTTAGCAATCAGCCCCAGCATTTT
D gene: TRBD2; J gene: TRBJ2-2; V gene: TRBV19; clone size: few; CDR3 protein: CASSLSGGGFTNTGELFF; CDR3 DNA: TGTGCCAGTAGCCTATCAGGCGGGGGGTTCACTAACACCGGGGAGCTGTTTTTT
D gene: TRBD2; J gene: TRBJ2-3; V gene: TRBV4-3; clone size: many; CDR3 protein: CASSQGTSGGVDTQYF; CDR3 DNA: TGCGCCAGCAGCCAAGGGACTAGCGGGGGGGTAGATACGCAGTATTTT
D gene: NA; J gene: TRBJ2-5; V gene: TRBV7-2; clone size: many; CDR3 protein: CASSPLGVGLQETQYF; CDR3 DNA: TGTGCCAGCAGCCCCCTAGGGGTTGGCCTTCAAGAGACCCAGTACTTC
D gene: NA; J gene: TRBJ2-7; V gene: TRBV5-1; clone size: many; CDR3 protein: CASSLADSSYEQYF; CDR3 DNA: TGCGCCAGCAGCTTGGCGGACAGCTCCTACGAGCAGTACTTC
D gene: NA; J gene: TRBJ1-1; V gene: TRBV20-1; clone size: many; CDR3 protein: CSARDLANPLMNTEAFF; CDR3 DNA: TGCAGTGCTAGAGACTTGGCCAATCCTTTAATGAACACTGAAGCTTTCTTT
D gene: TRBD1; J gene: TRBJ2-1; V gene: TRBV10-3; clone size: few; CDR3 protein: CAISRPGQGRNEQFF; CDR3 DNA: TGTGCCATCAGCCGACCGGGACAGGGACGCAATGAGCAGTTCTTC
D gene: NA; J gene: TRBJ2-7; V gene: TRBV20-1; clone size: many; CDR3 protein: CSARAPRGSSSYEQYF; CDR3 DNA: TGCAGTGCTAGGGCCCCCCGGGGTTCAAGCTCCTACGAGCAGTACTTC
D gene: TRBD1; J gene: TRBJ1-3; V gene: TRBV7-6; clone size: many; CDR3 protein: CASSLRTGTNSGNTIYF; CDR3 DNA: TGTGCCAGCAGCTTAAGGACAGGGACCAATTCTGGAAACACCATATATTTT
D gene: NA; J gene: TRBJ1-1; V gene: TRBV18; clone size: NA; CDR3 protein: CASSNGQPNTEAFF; CDR3 DNA: TGTGCCAGCTCCAATGGACAGCCCAACACTGAAGCTTTCTTT
D gene: NA; J gene: TRBJ2-7; V gene: TRBV12-3/TRBV12-4; clone size: many; CDR3 protein: CASRGGSAPTYEQYF; CDR3 DNA: TGTGCCAGCAGGGGTGGGTCAGCGCCGACCTACGAGCAGTACTTC
D gene: NA; J gene: TRBJ2-2; V gene: TRBV4-3; clone size: many; CDR3 protein: CASSRAGELFF; CDR3 DNA: TGCGCCAGCAGCCGGGCCGGGGAGCTGTTTTTT
D gene: NA; J gene: TRBJ2-3; V gene: TRBV7-2; clone size: NA; CDR3 protein: CASSFSGPSSDTQYF; CDR3 DNA: TGTGCCAGCAGCTTTAGCGGACCTAGCTCAGATACGCAGTATTTT
D gene: TRBD1; J gene: TRBJ2-7; V gene: TRBV7-2; clone size: many; CDR3 protein: CASSLIRRGPYEQYF; CDR3 DNA: TGTGCCAGCAGCTTGATTCGCAGGGGGCCCTACGAGCAGTACTTC
D gene: NA; J gene: TRBJ1-5; V gene: TRBV6-8; clone size: many; CDR3 protein: CASSPGPNQPQHF; CDR3 DNA: TGTGCCAGCTCCCCTGGCCCCAATCAGCCCCAGCATTTT
D gene: NA; J gene: TRBJ1-1; V gene: TRBV4-3; clone size: few; CDR3 protein: CASSQDSASPAFF; CDR3 DNA: TGCGCCAGCAGCCAAGATTCTGCGTCTCCGGCTTTCTTT
D gene: NA; J gene: TRBJ2-5; V gene: TRBV5-1; clone size: NA; CDR3 protein: CASSLDGGVAETQYF; CDR3 DNA: TGCGCCAGCAGCTTGGACGGCGGGGTGGCGGAGACCCAGTACTTC
D gene: TRBD1; J gene: TRBJ1-1; V gene: TRBV29-1; clone size: few; CDR3 protein: CSVIRDRVDTEAFF; CDR3 DNA: TGCAGCGTTATCCGGGACAGGGTTGACACTGAAGCTTTCTTT
D gene: NA; J gene: TRBJ2-3; V gene: TRBV6-5; clone size: few; CDR3 protein: CASTDSATTLQYF; CDR3 DNA: TGTGCCAGCACCGACTCTGCGACTACATTGCAGTATTTT
D gene: NA; J gene: TRBJ1-2; V gene: TRBV29-1; clone size: medium-sized; CDR3 protein: CSVEDRIAGRAIRGYTF; CDR3 DNA: TGCAGCGTTGAAGATCGAATTGCAGGGCGCGCGATCCGCGGCTACACCTTC